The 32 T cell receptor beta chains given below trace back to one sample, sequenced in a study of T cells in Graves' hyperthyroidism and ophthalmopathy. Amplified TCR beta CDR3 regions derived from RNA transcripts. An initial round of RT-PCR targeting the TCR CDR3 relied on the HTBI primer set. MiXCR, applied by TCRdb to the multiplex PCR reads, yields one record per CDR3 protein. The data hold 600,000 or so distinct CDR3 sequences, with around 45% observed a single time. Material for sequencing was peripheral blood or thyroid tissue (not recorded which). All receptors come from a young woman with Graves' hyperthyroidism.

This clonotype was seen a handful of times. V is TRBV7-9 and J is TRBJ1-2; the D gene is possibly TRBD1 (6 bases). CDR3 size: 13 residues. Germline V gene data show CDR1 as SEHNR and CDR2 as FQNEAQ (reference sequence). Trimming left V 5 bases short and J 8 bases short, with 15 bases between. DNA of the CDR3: TGTGCCAGCAGCCAAGAGGGGGGTAGCGGCTACACCTTC. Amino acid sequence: CASSQEGGSGYTF.

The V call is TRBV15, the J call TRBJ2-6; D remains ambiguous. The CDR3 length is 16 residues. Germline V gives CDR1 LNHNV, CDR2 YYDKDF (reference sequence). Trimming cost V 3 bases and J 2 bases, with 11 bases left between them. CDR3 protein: CATSSLSGAGANVLTF. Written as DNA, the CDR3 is TGTGCCACCAGCAGCTTATCGGGCGCTGGGGCCAACGTCCTGACTTTC.

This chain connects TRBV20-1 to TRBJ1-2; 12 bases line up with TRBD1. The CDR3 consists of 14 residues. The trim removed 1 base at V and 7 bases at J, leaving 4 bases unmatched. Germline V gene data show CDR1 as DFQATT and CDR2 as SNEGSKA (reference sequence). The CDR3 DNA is TGCAGTGCTAGAGGGGGACAGGGGGCCTTTGGCTACACCTTC. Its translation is CSARGGQGAFGYTF.

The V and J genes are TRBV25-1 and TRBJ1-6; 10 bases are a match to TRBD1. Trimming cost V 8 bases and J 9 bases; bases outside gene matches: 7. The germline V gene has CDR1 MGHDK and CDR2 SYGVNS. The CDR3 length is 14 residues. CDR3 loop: CASWTGGLISPLHF. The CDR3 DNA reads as TGTGCCAGCTGGACAGGGGGACTTATTTCACCCCTCCACTTT.

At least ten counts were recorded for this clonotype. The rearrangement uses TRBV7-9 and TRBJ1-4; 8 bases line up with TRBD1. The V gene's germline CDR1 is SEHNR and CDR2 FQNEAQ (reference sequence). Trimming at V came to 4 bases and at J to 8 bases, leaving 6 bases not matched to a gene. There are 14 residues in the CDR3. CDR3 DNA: TGTGCCAGCAGCTCCGACAGGGGAGGCGAAAAACTGTTTTTT. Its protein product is CASSSDRGGEKLFF.

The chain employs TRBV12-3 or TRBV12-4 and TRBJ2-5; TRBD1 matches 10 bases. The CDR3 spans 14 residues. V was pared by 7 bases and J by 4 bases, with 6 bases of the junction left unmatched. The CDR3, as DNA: TGTGCCAGCAATTCCGACAGGGGGCGAGAGACCCAGTACTTC. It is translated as CASNSDRGRETQYF.

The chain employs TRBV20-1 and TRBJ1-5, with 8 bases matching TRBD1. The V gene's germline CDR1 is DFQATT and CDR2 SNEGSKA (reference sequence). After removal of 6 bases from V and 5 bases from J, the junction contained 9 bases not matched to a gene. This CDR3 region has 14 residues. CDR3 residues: CSANIRTGYQPQHF. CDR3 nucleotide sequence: TGCAGTGCGAATATTAGGACAGGGTATCAGCCCCAGCATTTT.

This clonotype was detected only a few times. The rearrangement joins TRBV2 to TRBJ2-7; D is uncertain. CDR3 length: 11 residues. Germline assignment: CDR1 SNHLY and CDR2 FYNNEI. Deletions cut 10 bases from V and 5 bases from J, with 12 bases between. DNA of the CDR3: TGTGCCACCCTCGGGTACGACGAGCAGTACTTC. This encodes CATLGYDEQYF. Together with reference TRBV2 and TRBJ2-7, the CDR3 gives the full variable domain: EPEVTQTPSHQVTQMGQEVILRCVPISNHLYFYWYRQILGQKVEFLVSFYNNEISEKSEIFDDQFSVERPDGSNFTLKIRSTKLEDSAMYFCATLGYDEQYFGPGTRLTVT.

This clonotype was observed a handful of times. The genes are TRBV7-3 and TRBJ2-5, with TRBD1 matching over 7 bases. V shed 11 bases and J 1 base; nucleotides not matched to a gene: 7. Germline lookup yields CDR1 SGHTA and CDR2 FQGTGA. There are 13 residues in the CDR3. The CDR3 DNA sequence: TGTGCCTGGTACACAGGGGTCCAAGAGACCCAGTACTTC. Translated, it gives CAWYTGVQETQYF. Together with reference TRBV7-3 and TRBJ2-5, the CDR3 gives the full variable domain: GAGVSQTPSNKVTEKGKYVELRCDPISGHTALYWYRQSLGQGPEFLIYFQGTGAADDSGLPNDRFFAVRPEGSVSTLKIQRTERGDSAVYLCAWYTGVQETQYFGPGTRLLVL.

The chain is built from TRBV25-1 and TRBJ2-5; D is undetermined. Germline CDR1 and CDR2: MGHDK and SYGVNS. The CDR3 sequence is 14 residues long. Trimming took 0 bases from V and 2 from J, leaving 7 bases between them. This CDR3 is CASSEYGDQETQYF. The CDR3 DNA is TGTGCCAGCAGTGAATATGGGGATCAAGAGACCCAGTACTTC. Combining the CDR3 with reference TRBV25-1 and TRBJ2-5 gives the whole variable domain EADIYQTPRYLVIGTGKKITLECSQTMGHDKMYWYQQDPGMELHLIHYSYGVNSTEKGDLSSESTVSRIRTEHFPLTLESARPSHTSQYLCASSEYGDQETQYFGPGTRLLVL.

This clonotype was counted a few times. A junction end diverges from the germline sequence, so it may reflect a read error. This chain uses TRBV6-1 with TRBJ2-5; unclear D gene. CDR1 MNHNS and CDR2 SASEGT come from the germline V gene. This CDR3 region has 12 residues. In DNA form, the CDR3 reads TGTGCTAGCAAAACAATGGGAGAGACCCAGTACTTC. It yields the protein CASKTMGETQYF.

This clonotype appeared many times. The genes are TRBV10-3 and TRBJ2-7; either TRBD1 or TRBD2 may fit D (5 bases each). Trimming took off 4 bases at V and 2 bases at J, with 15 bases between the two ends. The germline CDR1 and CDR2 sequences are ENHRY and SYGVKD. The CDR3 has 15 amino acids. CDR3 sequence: CAISGESGTAYEQYF. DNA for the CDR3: TGTGCCATCAGTGGCGAATCAGGGACGGCCTACGAGCAGTACTTC.

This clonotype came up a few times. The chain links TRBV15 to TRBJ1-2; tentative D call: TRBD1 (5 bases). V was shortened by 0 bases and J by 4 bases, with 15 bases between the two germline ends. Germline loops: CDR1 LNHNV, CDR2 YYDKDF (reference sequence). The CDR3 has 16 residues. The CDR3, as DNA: TGTGCCACCAGCAGAGATTATTTGGTAGGGACCTATGGCTACACCTTC. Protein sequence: CATSRDYLVGTYGYTF.

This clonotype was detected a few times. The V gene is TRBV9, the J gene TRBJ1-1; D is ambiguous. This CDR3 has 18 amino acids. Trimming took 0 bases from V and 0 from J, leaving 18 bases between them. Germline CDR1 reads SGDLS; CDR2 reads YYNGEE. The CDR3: CASSVEGGLDGMNTEAFF. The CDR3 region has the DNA TGTGCCAGCAGCGTAGAAGGTGGGTTGGACGGAATGAACACTGAAGCTTTCTTT.

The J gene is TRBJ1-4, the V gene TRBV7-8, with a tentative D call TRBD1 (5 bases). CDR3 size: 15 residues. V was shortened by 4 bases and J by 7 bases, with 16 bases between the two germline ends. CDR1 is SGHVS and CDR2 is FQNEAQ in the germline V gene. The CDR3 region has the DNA TGTGCCAGCAGCTCCGGGACGGCCCGGGGTGAAAAACTGTTTTTT. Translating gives CASSSGTARGEKLFF. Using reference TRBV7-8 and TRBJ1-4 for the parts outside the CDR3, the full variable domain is GAGVSQSPRYKVAKRGQDVALRCDPISGHVSLFWYQQALGQGPEFLTYFQNEAQLDKSGLPSDRFFAERPEGSVSTLKIQRTQQEDSAVYLCASSSGTARGEKLFFGSGTQLSVL.

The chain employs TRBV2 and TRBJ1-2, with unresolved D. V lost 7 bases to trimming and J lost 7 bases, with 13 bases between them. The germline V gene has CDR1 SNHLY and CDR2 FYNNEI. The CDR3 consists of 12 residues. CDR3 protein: CASTRVSGGYTF. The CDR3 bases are TGTGCCAGCACCCGAGTGTCGGGTGGCTACACCTTC. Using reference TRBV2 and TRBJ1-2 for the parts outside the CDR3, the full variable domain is EPEVTQTPSHQVTQMGQEVILRCVPISNHLYFYWYRQILGQKVEFLVSFYNNEISEKSEIFDDQFSVERPDGSNFTLKIRSTKLEDSAMYFCASTRVSGGYTFGSGTRLTVV.

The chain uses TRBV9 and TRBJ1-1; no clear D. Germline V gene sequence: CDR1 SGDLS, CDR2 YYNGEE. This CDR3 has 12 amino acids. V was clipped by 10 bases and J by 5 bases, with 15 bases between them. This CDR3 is CALLRAGTEAFF. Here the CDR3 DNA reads TGTGCCCTCCTGAGGGCCGGGACTGAAGCTTTCTTT. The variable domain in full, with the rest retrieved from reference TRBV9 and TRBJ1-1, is DSGVTQTPKHLITATGQRVTLRCSPRSGDLSVYWYQQSLDQGLQFLIQYYNGEERAKGNILERFSAQQFPDLHSELNLSSLELGDSALYFCALLRAGTEAFFGQGTRLTVV.

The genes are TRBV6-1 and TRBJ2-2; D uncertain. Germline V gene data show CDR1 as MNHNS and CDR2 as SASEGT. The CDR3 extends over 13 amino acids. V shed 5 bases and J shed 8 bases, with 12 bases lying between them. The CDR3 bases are TGTGCCAGCAGTCTTCTCACAACAGGGGAGCTGTTTTTT. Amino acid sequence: CASSLLTTGELFF.

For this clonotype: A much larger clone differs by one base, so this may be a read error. The CDR3 nucleotides read TGTGCCAGCAGCTTACCACGAGAAGAGACCCAGTACTTC. Its protein is CASSLPREETQYF. This rearrangement joins TRBV7-9 to TRBJ2-5; D is uncertain. V was shortened by 2 bases and J by 3 bases, with 7 bases between the two germline ends. The CDR3 spans 13 residues. Germline CDR1 and CDR2: SEHNR and FQNEAQ (reference sequence).

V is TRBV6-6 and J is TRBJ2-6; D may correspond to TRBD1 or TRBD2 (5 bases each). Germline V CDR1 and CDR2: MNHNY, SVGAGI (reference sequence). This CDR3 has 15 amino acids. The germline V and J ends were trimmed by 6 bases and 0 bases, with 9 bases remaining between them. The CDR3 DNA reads TGTGCCAGCAGCGGTGGGACCTCTGGGGCCAACGTCCTGACTTTC. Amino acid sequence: CASSGGTSGANVLTF.

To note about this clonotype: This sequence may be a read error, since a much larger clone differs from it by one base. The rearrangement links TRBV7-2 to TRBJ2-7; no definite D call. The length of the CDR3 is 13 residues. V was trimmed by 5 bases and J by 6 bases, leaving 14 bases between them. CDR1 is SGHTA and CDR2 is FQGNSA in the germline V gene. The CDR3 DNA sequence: TGTGCCAGCAGCACCAGGACCCTCCGCGAGCAGTACTTC. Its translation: CASSTRTLREQYF.

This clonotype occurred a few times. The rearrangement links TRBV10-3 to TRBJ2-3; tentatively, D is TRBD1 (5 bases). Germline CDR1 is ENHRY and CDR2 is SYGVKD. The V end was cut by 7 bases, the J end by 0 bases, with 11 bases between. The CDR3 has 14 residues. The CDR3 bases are TGTGCCATCAAGGACATAATAAGCACAGATACGCAGTATTTT. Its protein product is CAIKDIISTDTQYF.

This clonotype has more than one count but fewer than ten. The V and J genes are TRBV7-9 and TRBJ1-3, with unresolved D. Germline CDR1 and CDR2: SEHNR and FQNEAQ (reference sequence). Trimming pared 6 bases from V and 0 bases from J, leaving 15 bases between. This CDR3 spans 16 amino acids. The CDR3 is CASSLHSDFSGNTIYF. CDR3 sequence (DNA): TGTGCCAGCAGTTTGCACAGCGACTTCTCTGGAAACACCATATATTTT.

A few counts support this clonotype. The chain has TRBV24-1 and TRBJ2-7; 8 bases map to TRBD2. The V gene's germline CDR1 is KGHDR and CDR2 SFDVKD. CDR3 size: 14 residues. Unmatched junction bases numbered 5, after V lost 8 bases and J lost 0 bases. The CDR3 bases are TGTGCCACCACGACTAGCGCCTACTCCTACGAGCAGTACTTC. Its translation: CATTTSAYSYEQYF.

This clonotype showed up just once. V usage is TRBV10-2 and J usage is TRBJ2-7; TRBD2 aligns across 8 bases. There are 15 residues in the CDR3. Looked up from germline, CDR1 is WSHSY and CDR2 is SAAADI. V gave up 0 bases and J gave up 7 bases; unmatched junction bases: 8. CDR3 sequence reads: CASSESVLAGNEQYF. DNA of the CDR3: TGCGCCAGCAGTGAGTCGGTGCTAGCGGGTAATGAGCAGTACTTC.

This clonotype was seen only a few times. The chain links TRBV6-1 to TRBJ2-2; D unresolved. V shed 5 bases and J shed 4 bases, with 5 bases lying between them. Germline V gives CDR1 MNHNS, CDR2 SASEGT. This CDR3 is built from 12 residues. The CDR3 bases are TGTGCCAGCAGTTACGCCACCGGGGAGCTGTTTTTT. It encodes CASSYATGELFF.

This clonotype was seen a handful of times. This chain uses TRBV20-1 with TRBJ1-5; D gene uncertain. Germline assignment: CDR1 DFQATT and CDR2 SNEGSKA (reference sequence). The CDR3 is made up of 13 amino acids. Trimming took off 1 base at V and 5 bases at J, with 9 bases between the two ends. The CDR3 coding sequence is TGCAGTGCTAGAGGTTCGGGTTATCAGCCCCAGCATTTT. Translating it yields CSARGSGYQPQHF.

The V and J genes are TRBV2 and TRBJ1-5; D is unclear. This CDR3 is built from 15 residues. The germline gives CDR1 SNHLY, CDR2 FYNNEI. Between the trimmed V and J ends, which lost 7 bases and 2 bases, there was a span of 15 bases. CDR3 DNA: TGTGCCAGCACCGAGAGGGCCCCAGGCAATCAGCCCCAGCATTTT. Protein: CASTERAPGNQPQHF.

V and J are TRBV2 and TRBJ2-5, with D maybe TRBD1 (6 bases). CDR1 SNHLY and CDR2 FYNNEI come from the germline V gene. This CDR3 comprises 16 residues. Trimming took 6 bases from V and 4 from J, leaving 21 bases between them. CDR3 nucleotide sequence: TGTGCCAGCAGCACCCGGGACACTAAAGGAGGAGAGACCCAGTACTTC. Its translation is CASSTRDTKGGETQYF.

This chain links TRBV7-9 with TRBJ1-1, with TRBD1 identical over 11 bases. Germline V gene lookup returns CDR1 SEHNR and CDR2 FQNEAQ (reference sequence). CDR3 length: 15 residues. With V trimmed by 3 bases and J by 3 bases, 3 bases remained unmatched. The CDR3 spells CASSLDRGRDTEAFF. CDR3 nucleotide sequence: TGTGCCAGCAGCTTGGACAGGGGGCGGGACACTGAAGCTTTCTTT.

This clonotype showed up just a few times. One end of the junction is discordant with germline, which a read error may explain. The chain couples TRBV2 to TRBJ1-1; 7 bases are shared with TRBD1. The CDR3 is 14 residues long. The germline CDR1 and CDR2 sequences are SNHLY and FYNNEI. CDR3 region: CTSSFDRANTEAFF. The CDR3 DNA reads TGTACCAGCAGTTTCGACAGGGCGAACACTGAAGCTTTCTTT.

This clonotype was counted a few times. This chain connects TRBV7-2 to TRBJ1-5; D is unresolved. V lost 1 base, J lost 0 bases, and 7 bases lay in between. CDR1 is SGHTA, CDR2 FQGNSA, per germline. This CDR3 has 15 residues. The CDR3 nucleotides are TGTGCCAGCAGCTTAGTTGTAGGTAGCAATCAGCCCCAGCATTTT. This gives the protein CASSLVVGSNQPQHF.